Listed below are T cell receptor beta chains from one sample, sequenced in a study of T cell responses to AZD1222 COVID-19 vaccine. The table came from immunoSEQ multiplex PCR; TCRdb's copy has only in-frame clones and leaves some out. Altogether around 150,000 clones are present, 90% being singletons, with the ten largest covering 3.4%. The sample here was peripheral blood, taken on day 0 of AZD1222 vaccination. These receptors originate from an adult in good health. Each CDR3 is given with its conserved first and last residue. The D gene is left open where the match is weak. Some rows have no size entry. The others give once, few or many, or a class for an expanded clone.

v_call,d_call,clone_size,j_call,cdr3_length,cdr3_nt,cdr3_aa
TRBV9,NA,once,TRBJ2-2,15,TGTGCCAGCAGCGTAACCGGGAGACATCCCGGGGAGCTGTTTTTT,CASSVTGRHPGELFF
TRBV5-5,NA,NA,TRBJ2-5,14,TGTGCCAGCAGCTTGCAAGGGTTGCAAGAGACCCAGTACTTC,CASSLQGLQETQYF
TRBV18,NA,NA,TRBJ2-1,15,TGTGCCAGCTCCCTCGAGGAGAACTCCTACAATGAGCAGTTCTTC,CASSLEENSYNEQFF
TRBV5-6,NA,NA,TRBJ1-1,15,TGTGCCAGCAGCCCGTCTTGGGGGCTGGTCACTGAAGCTTTCTTT,CASSPSWGLVTEAFF
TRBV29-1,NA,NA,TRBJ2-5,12,TGCAGCGTTGAGCTACCTCAAGAGACCCAGTACTTC,CSVELPQETQYF
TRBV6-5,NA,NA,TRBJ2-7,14,TGTGCCAGCAGTCAATACAGGGGAGGCTACGAGCAGTACTTC,CASSQYRGGYEQYF
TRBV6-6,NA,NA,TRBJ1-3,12,TGTGCCAGCAGTTACAAGGATGGGTCGGGGTATTTT,CASSYKDGSGYF
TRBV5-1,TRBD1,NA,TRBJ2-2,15,TGCGCCAGCAGCAGGGACAGTTCGAACACCGGGGAGCTGTTTTTT,CASSRDSSNTGELFF
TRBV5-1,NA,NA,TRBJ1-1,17,TGCGCCAGCAGCGTGGGGGGGAACGAGCCCCCAAACACTGAAGCTTTCTTT,CASSVGGNEPPNTEAFF
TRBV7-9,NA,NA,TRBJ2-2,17,TGTGCCAGCAGCTGGGGGGTTACCCTCGCGAACACCGGGGAGCTGTTTTTT,CASSWGVTLANTGELFF
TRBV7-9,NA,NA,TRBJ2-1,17,TGTGCCAGCAGCTTAGAGAGGAACGGTCGCTCCTACAATGAACAGTTCTTC,CASSLERNGRSYNEQFF
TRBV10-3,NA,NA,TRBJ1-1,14,TGTGCCATCAGTGACAAGTTCATGAACACTGAAGCTTTCTTT,CAISDKFMNTEAFF
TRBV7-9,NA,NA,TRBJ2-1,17,TGTGCCAGCAGCCACCCCCCGGGATCTTCAGAGGTTAATGAGCAGTTCTTC,CASSHPPGSSEVNEQFF
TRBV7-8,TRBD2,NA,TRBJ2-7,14,TGTGCCAGCCGCCCGTGGGAGGGTAACTACGAGCAGTACTTC,CASRPWEGNYEQYF
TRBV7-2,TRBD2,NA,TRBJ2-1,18,TGTGCCAGCAGCCCAGCCCTCCTAGCGGTGAGCTCCTACAATGAGCAGTTCTTC,CASSPALLAVSSYNEQFF
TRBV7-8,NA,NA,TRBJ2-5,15,TGTGCCAGCAGCCCTAAGGGGCGGGGACAAGAGACCCAGTACTTC,CASSPKGRGQETQYF
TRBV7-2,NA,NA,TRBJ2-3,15,TGTGCCAGCAGCGCCGATGGGCGGGGCACAGATACGCAGTATTTT,CASSADGRGTDTQYF
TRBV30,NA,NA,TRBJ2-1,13,TGTGCCTGGAGTTCAGGGAATACCAATGAGCAGTTCTTC,CAWSSGNTNEQFF
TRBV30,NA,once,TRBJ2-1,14,TGTGCCTGGAATCAGGCGGGAAGAGGGAATGAGCAGTTCTTC,CAWNQAGRGNEQFF
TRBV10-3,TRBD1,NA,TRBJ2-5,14,TGTGCCATCAGTGGAGACAGGGGGCATGGGACCCAGTACTTC,CAISGDRGHGTQYF
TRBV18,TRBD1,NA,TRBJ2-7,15,TGTGCCAGCTCACCACAACAGGGGAGCCACTACGAGCAGTACTTC,CASSPQQGSHYEQYF
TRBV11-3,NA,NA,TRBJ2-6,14,TGTGCCAGCAGCTTAAACTCTGGGGCCAACGTCCTGACTTTC,CASSLNSGANVLTF
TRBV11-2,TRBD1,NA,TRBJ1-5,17,TGTGCCAGCAGCCAGGGACAGGGGGCTGGTATTGATCAGCCCCAGCATTTT,CASSQGQGAGIDQPQHF
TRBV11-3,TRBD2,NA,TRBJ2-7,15,TGTGCCAGCAGCTTAGATGGACTAGCGGGACGCGAGCAGTACTTC,CASSLDGLAGREQYF
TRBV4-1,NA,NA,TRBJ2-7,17,TGCGCCAGCAGCCAAGGGGGACGGACAAGGAGCTCCTACGAGCAGTACTTC,CASSQGGRTRSSYEQYF
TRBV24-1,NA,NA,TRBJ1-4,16,TGTGCCACCAGTGATTTTCAGGACGCAACTAATGAAAAACTGTTTTTT,CATSDFQDATNEKLFF
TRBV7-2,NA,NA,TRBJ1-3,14,TGTGCCAGCAGCTTAAAGACCCTTGGAAACACCATATATTTT,CASSLKTLGNTIYF
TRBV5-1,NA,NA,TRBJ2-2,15,TGCGCCAGCAGCACCTCGACTAGTTTCGCCGGGGAGCTGTTTTTT,CASSTSTSFAGELFF
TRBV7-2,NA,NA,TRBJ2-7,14,TGTGCCAGCAGCTTAGACGGCAGGGGTTACGAGCAGTACTTC,CASSLDGRGYEQYF
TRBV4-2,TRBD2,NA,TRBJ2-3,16,TGTGCCAGCAGCCAAGGTACTAGCGGGAACACAGATACGCAGTATTTT,CASSQGTSGNTDTQYF
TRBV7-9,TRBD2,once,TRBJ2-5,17,TGTGCCAGCAGCACGGGACTAGCGGGATTGTACCAAGAGACCCAGTACTTC,CASSTGLAGLYQETQYF
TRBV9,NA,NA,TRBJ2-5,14,TGTGCCAGCAGCGCGGTTACCGGCGAAGAGACCCAGTACTTC,CASSAVTGEETQYF
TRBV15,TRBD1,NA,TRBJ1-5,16,TGTGCCACCAGCAGAGATTGGCAGGGGGCGGTTCAGCCCCAGCATTTT,CATSRDWQGAVQPQHF
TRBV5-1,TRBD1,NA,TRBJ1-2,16,TGCGCCAGCACCCCGGACAGGGGTAGGTATGGTGATGGCTACACCTTC,CASTPDRGRYGDGYTF
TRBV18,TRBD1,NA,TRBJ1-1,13,TGTGCCAGCTCACCGGGACAGGGAGCTGAAGCTTTCTTT,CASSPGQGAEAFF
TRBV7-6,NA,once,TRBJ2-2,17,TGTGCCAGCAGCCCTACCGTCGGGGCCACGAACACCGGGGAGCTGTTTTTT,CASSPTVGATNTGELFF
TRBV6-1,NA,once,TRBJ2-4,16,TGTGCCAGCAGTGATTCTACAGGTATAGCCAAAAACATTCAGTACTTC,CASSDSTGIAKNIQYF
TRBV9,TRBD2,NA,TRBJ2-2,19,TGTGCCAGCAGCTTCGGACTAGCGGGGGGGCGAATCATGACCGGGGAGCTGTTTTTT,CASSFGLAGGRIMTGELFF
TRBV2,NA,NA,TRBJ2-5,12,TGTGCCGCCCGACCGGGCAGGGAGACCCAGTACTTC,CAARPGRETQYF
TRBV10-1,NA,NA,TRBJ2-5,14,TGCGCCAGCAGTGACAGGGCCTGGGGAGAGACCCAGTACTTC,CASSDRAWGETQYF
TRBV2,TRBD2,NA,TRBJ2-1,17,TGTGCCAGCAGTGAAGGGCTGTGGACTAGCGGGAGTTATGAGCAGTTCTTC,CASSEGLWTSGSYEQFF
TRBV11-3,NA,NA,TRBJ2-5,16,TGTGCCAGCAGCTTGAAAGCAGGGCCCTCGGGGGAGACCCAGTACTTC,CASSLKAGPSGETQYF
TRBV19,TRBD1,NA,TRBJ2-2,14,TGTGCCAGTAGGACAGGGGGCAATACCGGGGAGCTGTTTTTT,CASRTGGNTGELFF
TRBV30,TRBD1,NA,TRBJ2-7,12,TGTGCCTGGGGGACAGGATCCTACGAGCAGTACTTC,CAWGTGSYEQYF
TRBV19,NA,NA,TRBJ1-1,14,TGTGCCAGTAGCCCGGGCCCAGGGCTCACTGAAGCTTTCTTT,CASSPGPGLTEAFF
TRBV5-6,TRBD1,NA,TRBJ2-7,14,TGTGCCAGCAGCTTAGGGGGCAGAATCTACGAGCAGTACTTC,CASSLGGRIYEQYF
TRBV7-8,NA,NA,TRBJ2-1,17,TGTGCCAGCAGCTTAGTGTTTCTTAGCGGCAAATTCAATGAGCAGTTCTTC,CASSLVFLSGKFNEQFF
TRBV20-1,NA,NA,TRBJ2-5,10,TGCAGTGCTAGCGGTGAGACCCAGTACTTC,CSASGETQYF
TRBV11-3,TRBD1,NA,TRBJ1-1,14,TGTGCCAGCAGCCATAGGACAGGGGACACTGAAGCTTTCTTT,CASSHRTGDTEAFF
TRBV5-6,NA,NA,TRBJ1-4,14,TGTGCCAGCAGCTTGATCGGCGAAGGTGAAAAACTGTTTTTT,CASSLIGEGEKLFF
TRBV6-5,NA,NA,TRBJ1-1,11,TGTGCCAGCAGTTATAGGACTGAAGCTTTCTTT,CASSYRTEAFF
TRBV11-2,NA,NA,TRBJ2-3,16,TGTGCCAGCAGCTTAGTATCAGGACTAAGCACAGATACGCAGTATTTT,CASSLVSGLSTDTQYF
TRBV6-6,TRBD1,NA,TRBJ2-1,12,TGTGCCAGCAGGGACAGGGTAGGGGAGCAGTTCTTC,CASRDRVGEQFF
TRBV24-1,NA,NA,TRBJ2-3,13,TGTGCCACCAGTGGGACCGGGCCAGATACGCAGTATTTT,CATSGTGPDTQYF
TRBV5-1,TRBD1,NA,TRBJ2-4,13,TGCGCCAGCAGCCCGACAGGGAAAAACATTCAGTACTTC,CASSPTGKNIQYF
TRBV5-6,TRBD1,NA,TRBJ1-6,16,TGTGCCAGCAGCTTCGGAGACAGGGTGTTTAATTCACCCCTCCACTTT,CASSFGDRVFNSPLHF
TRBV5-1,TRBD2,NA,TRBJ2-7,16,TGCGCCAGCAGCTTGCCCCCGGTAGCGGGCGCCTACGAGCAGTACTTC,CASSLPPVAGAYEQYF
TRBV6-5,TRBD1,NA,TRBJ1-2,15,TGTGCCAGCAGTTACCTGGGACAGGGGGCGTTGGGCTACACCTTC,CASSYLGQGALGYTF
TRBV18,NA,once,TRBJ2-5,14,TGTGCCAGCTCACCACCCCTCGGTGGGGAGACCCAGTACTTC,CASSPPLGGETQYF
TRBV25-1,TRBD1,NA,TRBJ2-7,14,TGTGCCAGCAGTGGTGGACAGGGAGCGTCCGAGCAGTACTTC,CASSGGQGASEQYF